The source of this TCR beta chain is a study of cytomegalovirus exposure and HLA in healthy donors. Findings of the study overall: With further analysis later on, most CMV-associated TCR beta chains appeared HLA-restricted. Accurate prediction of most subjects' HLA-A and HLA-B alleles from TCR beta sequences was reported.

Primers: 60 Vbeta forward and 13 Jbeta reverse. The protocol was immunoSEQ multiplex PCR, while the TCRdb copy is restricted to in-frame clones and leaves out a portion. The repertoire holds over 65,000 clones, with 67% as singletons. This CDR3 is 15 amino acids long. Germline V gives CDR1 SGHTA, CDR2 FQGNSA. The V and J ends lost 1 base and 8 bases, in that order; junction bases with no gene match: 9. With respect to this clone: Its specificity is unknown.

Sequencing used PBMCs. This TCR came from a woman aged 45-60 years in good health and CMV-seropositive. The chain is built from TRBV7-2 and TRBJ1-2; TRBD1 agrees at 8 bases. The CDR3 loop is CASSLEVPGGGGYTF. As DNA, the CDR3 is TGTGCCAGCAGCTTAGAGGTTCCAGGGGGCGGCGGCTACACCTTC. Based on the CDR3 plus reference TRBV7-2 and TRBJ1-2, the full variable domain is GAGVSQSPSNKVTEKGKDVELRCDPISGHTALYWYRQSLGQGLEFLIYFQGNSAPDKSGLPSDRFSAERTGGSVSTLTIQRTQQEDSAVYLCASSLEVPGGGGYTFGSGTRLTVV.